This TCR beta chain was captured in a study of blood T cell repertoires in COVID-19. Study background: COVID-19 samples collected from the United States, Italy and Spain covered acute and convalescent phases. Nucleic acid was either cDNA or gDNA, and it came from T cells, B-cell-depleted T cells, or PBMCs.

This table comes from immunoSEQ multiplex PCR, and its TCRdb copy is limited to in-frame clones, with some not included. The sample lists some 150,000 clones; about 85% were seen once. CDR1 is LNHDA and CDR2 is SQIVND in the germline V gene (reference sequence). The CDR3 loop spans 13 amino acids. Trimming left V 3 bases short and J 8 bases short, with 13 bases between. J is TRBJ1-2 and V is TRBV19; D is undetermined. Material: peripheral blood. This receptor was obtained from a middle-aged man with acute or convalescent COVID-19. The CDR3 bases are TGTGCCAGTAGTATCGGGGAATTGAGAGGCTACACCTTC. Protein: CASSIGELRGYTF. Based on the CDR3 plus reference TRBV19 and TRBJ1-2, the full variable domain is DGGITQSPKYLFRKEGQNVTLSCEQNLNHDAMYWYRQDPGQGLRLIYYSQIVNDFQKGDIAEGYSVSREKKESFPLTVTSAQKNPTAFYLCASSIGELRGYTFGSGTRLTVV.